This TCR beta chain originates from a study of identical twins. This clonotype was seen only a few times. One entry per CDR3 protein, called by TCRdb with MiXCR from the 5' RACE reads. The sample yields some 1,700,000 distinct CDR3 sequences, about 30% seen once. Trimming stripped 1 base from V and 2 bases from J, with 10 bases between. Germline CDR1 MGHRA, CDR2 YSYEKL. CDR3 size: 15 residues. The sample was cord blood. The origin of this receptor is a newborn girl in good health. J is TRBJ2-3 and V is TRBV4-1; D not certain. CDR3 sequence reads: CASSQVGLVTDTQYF. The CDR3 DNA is TGCGCCAGCAGCCAAGTAGGGTTGGTCACAGATACGCAGTATTTT.